What follows are 28 T cell receptor beta chains derived from one specimen sequenced in a study of graft-versus-host responses after intestinal transplantation. The repertoire was sequenced with immunoSEQ multiplex PCR; TCRdb's copy has only in-frame clones and lacks some. There are about 100,000 clones in the sample; about 93% occur only once, and about 15% lies in the top ten. The specimen was PBMCs, collected about 460 days after intestinal transplant. These receptors all stem from a human patient who received an intestinal transplant, so some T cells may come from the graft donor.

This clone was picked up a small number of times. The same CDR3 also results from other DNA sequences found in this sample. The V gene is TRBV6-5, the J gene TRBJ2-7; D gene unclear. The germline V gene encodes CDR1 MNHEY and CDR2 SVGAGI. The CDR3 sequence is 14 residues long. Trimming took off 0 bases at V and 2 bases at J, with 8 bases between the two ends. The CDR3 DNA reads as TGTGCCAGCAGTTACTCGGGCGGACCCTACGAGCAGTACTTC. Its protein product is CASSYSGGPYEQYF.

The chain couples TRBV9 to TRBJ2-1, with TRBD1 identical over 11 bases. The CDR3 has 15 residues. With V trimmed by 6 bases and J by 6 bases, 8 bases remained unmatched. Per germline, CDR1 SGDLS and CDR2 YYNGEE. CDR3 sequence: CASTHGQGAVNEQFF. The CDR3, as DNA: TGTGCCAGCACCCATGGACAGGGGGCCGTCAATGAGCAGTTCTTC.

The rearrangement uses TRBV5-4 and TRBJ1-3, with a possible D match to TRBD1 (5 bases). This CDR3 is built from 16 residues. The germline CDR1 and CDR2 sequences are SGHNT and YYREEE (reference sequence). The ends were cut back, 4 bases at V and 2 bases at J, with 16 bases in the middle. The CDR3 reads CASSGPPGVPGNTIYF. The CDR3 DNA sequence: TGTGCCAGCAGCGGCCCCCCGGGGGTCCCTGGAAACACCATATATTTT.

This rearrangement joins TRBV5-6 to TRBJ2-3, with 10 bases identical to TRBD1. The CDR3 runs 16 residues. Germline CDR1 reads SGHDT; CDR2 reads YYEEEE. Germline trimming cut 0 bases from V and 3 bases from J; bases unmatched to any gene: 4. CDR3 protein: CASSLEAGQGTDTQYF. CDR3 bases: TGTGCCAGCAGCTTGGAGGCGGGACAGGGGACAGATACGCAGTATTTT.

The rearrangement links TRBV19 to TRBJ1-2; D possibly corresponds to TRBD1 (6 bases). The CDR3 has 16 residues. V dropped 2 bases and J dropped 4 bases, with 17 bases sitting between them. Germline V gene sequence: CDR1 LNHDA, CDR2 SQIVND (reference sequence). CDR3 sequence reads: CASSIRPRDTTYGYTF. As DNA, the CDR3 is TGTGCCAGTAGTATACGCCCCCGGGACACAACCTATGGCTACACCTTC. Full variable domain (remainder filled in from reference TRBV19 and TRBJ1-2): DGGITQSPKYLFRKEGQNVTLSCEQNLNHDAMYWYRQDPGQGLRLIYYSQIVNDFQKGDIAEGYSVSREKKESFPLTVTSAQKNPTAFYLCASSIRPRDTTYGYTFGSGTRLTVV.

The rearrangement links TRBV6-5 to TRBJ2-7; 8 positions agree with TRBD1. J was trimmed by 6 bases and V by 6 bases; bases with no gene match: 10. The CDR3 has 14 residues. Looked up from germline, CDR1 is MNHEY and CDR2 is SVGAGI. The CDR3 bases are TGTGCCAGCAGGCCGGACAGGGATGGGGGCGAGCAGTACTTC. Amino acid sequence: CASRPDRDGGEQYF.

This sequence joins TRBV6-1 and TRBJ2-3; D perhaps matches TRBD2 (6 bases). Trimming left V 3 bases short and J 2 bases short, with 12 bases between. Germline V lookup: CDR1 MNHNS, CDR2 SASEGT. The CDR3 has 15 amino acids. The CDR3 loop reads CASSEGDSVTDTQYF. The CDR3 bases are TGTGCCAGCAGTGAGGGGGACTCAGTCACAGATACGCAGTATTTT.

The V and J genes are TRBV18 and TRBJ1-1; 12 nucleotides agree with TRBD1. Germline-derived CDR1 and CDR2 are KGHSH and LQKENI. This CDR3 contains 17 residues. V shed 3 bases, J shed 4 bases, and the junction held 9 bases outside the gene matches. The CDR3 DNA sequence: TGTGCCAGCTCACCGTTCGGGACAGGGGGCGCGGGCACTGAAGCTTTCTTT. This sequence encodes CASSPFGTGGAGTEAFF.

V and J are TRBV2 and TRBJ2-1, with D unresolved. The V gene lost 6 bases and the J gene lost 3 bases, with 3 bases spanning the gap. Per the germline V gene, CDR1 is SNHLY and CDR2 is FYNNEI. This CDR3 spans 11 amino acids. CDR3 amino acids: CASRDYNEQFF. As DNA, the CDR3 is TGTGCCAGCAGGGACTACAATGAGCAGTTCTTC.

J is TRBJ2-7 and V is TRBV6-6, with a possible D match to TRBD1 (5 bases). Germline-derived CDR1 and CDR2 are MNHNY and SVGAGI (reference sequence). Trimming took 0 bases from V and 1 from J, leaving 7 bases between them. The CDR3 is made up of 14 amino acids. The CDR3 bases are TGTGCCAGCAGTTACTCACAGGAGTCCTACGAGCAGTACTTC. This sequence encodes CASSYSQESYEQYF.

V and J are TRBV19 and TRBJ2-3, with 8 bases identical to TRBD2. The CDR3 sequence is 16 residues long. The germline V gene encodes CDR1 LNHDA and CDR2 SQIVND (reference sequence). V lost 4 bases and J lost 6; bases outside the gene matches: 12. The CDR3 coding sequence is TGTGCCAGTAGTAAAGGAAGCAGCGGGGGAGTCGATACGCAGTATTTT. Its protein is CASSKGSSGGVDTQYF.

The V call is TRBV6-6, the J call TRBJ2-2, with unresolved D. Germline-derived CDR1 and CDR2 are MNHNY and SVGAGI (reference sequence). V dropped 6 bases and J dropped 1 base, with 9 bases sitting between them. The CDR3 runs 14 residues. CDR3 in amino acids: CASRHAENTGELFF. CDR3 DNA: TGTGCCAGCAGGCACGCGGAGAACACCGGGGAGCTGTTTTTT.

This chain uses TRBV19 with TRBJ2-2; 11 bases align to TRBD2. This CDR3 is 16 amino acids long. CDR1 is LNHDA and CDR2 is SQIVND in the germline V gene (reference sequence). Trimming at V came to 9 bases and at J to 0 bases, leaving 6 bases not matched to a gene. The CDR3 nucleotides are TGTGCCAGCACGACTAGCGGGGTTACGAACACCGGGGAGCTGTTTTTT. Amino acids: CASTTSGVTNTGELFF.

The J gene is TRBJ1-6, the V gene TRBV6-5; the D is unclear. Trimming left V 0 bases short and J 10 bases short, with 10 bases between. This CDR3 region has 14 residues. The germline V gene encodes CDR1 MNHEY and CDR2 SVGAGI. The CDR3 DNA sequence: TGTGCCAGCAGTTACTCAGGGTTGGGGTCACCCCTCCACTTT. Amino acid sequence: CASSYSGLGSPLHF.

This sequence joins TRBV6-1 and TRBJ1-4; D perhaps matches TRBD1 (5 bases). CDR1 and CDR2 from the germline V gene are MNHNS and SASEGT. There are 15 residues in the CDR3. V was cut by 2 bases and J by 8 bases, with 15 bases left in between. The CDR3 DNA sequence: TGTGCCAGCAGTGAACGGGGGACGAAGAAGGAAAAACTGTTTTTT. Amino acid sequence: CASSERGTKKEKLFF.

This rearrangement joins TRBV4-1 to TRBJ1-2, with 7 bases identical to TRBD1. V was pared by 0 bases and J by 8 bases, with 18 bases of the junction left unmatched. Germline CDR1 and CDR2: MGHRA and YSYEKL. CDR3 length equals 18 residues. CDR3 protein: CASSQDWVGQAAFSGYTF. In nucleotides, the CDR3 is TGCGCCAGCAGCCAAGATTGGGTCGGACAGGCCGCCTTTTCGGGCTACACCTTC.

This chain uses TRBV7-9 with TRBJ2-5, with no clear D. Matching the DNA end better, TRBJ2-7 makes the J call doubtful. The CDR3 has 14 amino acids. Per the germline V gene, CDR1 is SEHNR and CDR2 is FQNEAQ (reference sequence). The CDR3 nucleotides are TGTGCCAGCAGTGCAGCCCACACCAACTACGAGCAGTACTTC. Translating gives CASSAAHTNYEQYF.

This clone was detected once. This chain links TRBV9 with TRBJ2-6; perhaps TRBD2 as D (5 bases). CDR3 length: 17 amino acids. Trimming pared 0 bases from V and 0 bases from J, leaving 10 bases between. Germline CDR1 reads SGDLS; CDR2 reads YYNGEE. In DNA form, the CDR3 reads TGTGCCAGCAGCGTAGTCCCCGGACTCTCTGGGGCCAACGTCCTGACTTTC. Residues: CASSVVPGLSGANVLTF.

V and J are TRBV5-1 and TRBJ1-5, with unresolved D. This CDR3 is built from 14 residues. Germline V CDR1 and CDR2: SGHRS, YFSETQ. Trimming took 1 base from V and 3 from J, leaving 8 bases between them. CDR3 coding DNA: TGCGCCAGCAGCTTGTTGGGGAACAATCAGCCCCAGCATTTT. Translated, it gives CASSLLGNNQPQHF.

V gene TRBV11-2 combines with J gene TRBJ1-4, with TRBD1 as a possible D gene (6 bases). The CDR3 spans 16 residues. Trimming took 0 bases from V and 10 from J, leaving 18 bases between them. Germline V lookup: CDR1 SGHAT, CDR2 FQNNGV. CDR3 region: CASSLDRGRGGGKLFF. CDR3 bases: TGTGCCAGCAGCTTAGATCGGGGCAGGGGTGGGGGAAAACTGTTTTTT.

The gene calls are TRBV7-8 and TRBJ2-7; D could derive from TRBD1 or TRBD2 (5 bases each). Trimming took 5 bases from V and 4 from J, leaving 18 bases between them. CDR1 is SGHVS, CDR2 FQNEAQ, per germline. This CDR3 region has 15 residues. CDR3 nucleotides: TGTGCCAGCAGCCCCCGGGGCAGATCATATTACGAGCAGTACTTC. Its translation: CASSPRGRSYYEQYF.

The chain carries TRBV5-1 and TRBJ2-3, with D tentatively TRBD1 (5 bases). This CDR3 comprises 14 residues. Deletions cut 2 bases from V and 7 bases from J, with 14 bases between. CDR1 and CDR2 from the germline V gene are SGHRS and YFSETQ. This CDR3 is CASSFTTDGNTQYF. CDR3 coding DNA: TGCGCCAGCAGCTTTACGACAGATGGGAATACGCAGTATTTT.

The rearrangement links TRBV18 to TRBJ1-2; D not certain. Trimming stripped 4 bases from V and 0 bases from J, with 9 bases between. The V gene's germline CDR1 is KGHSH and CDR2 LQKENI. The CDR3 is 14 amino acids. Here the CDR3 reads CASSQSLANYGYTF. For the CDR3, the DNA is TGTGCCAGCTCACAGTCCCTAGCTAACTATGGCTACACCTTC.

The rearrangement links TRBV6-1 to TRBJ1-1; D remains ambiguous. V shed 7 bases and J shed 6 bases, with 15 bases lying between them. The CDR3 contains 13 residues. Looked up from germline, CDR1 is MNHNS and CDR2 is SASEGT. CDR3 loop: CASNPLGFSEAFF. As DNA, the CDR3 is TGTGCCAGCAATCCGTTAGGCTTTTCTGAAGCTTTCTTT.

The V and J genes are TRBV10-3 and TRBJ2-7; D gene uncertain. In germline, CDR1 is ENHRY, CDR2 SYGVKD. The CDR3 extends over 13 amino acids. V gave up 11 bases and J gave up 4 bases, with 18 bases separating them. CDR3 DNA sequence: TGTGCCCTCGAGGTGACAAAGGCGTACGAGCAGTACTTC. Encoded protein: CALEVTKAYEQYF.

The chain couples TRBV7-9 to TRBJ2-2; no firm D call. V was pared by 5 bases and J by 3 bases, with 10 bases between. Germline V gives CDR1 SEHNR, CDR2 FQNEAQ (reference sequence). The CDR3 has 14 amino acids. The DNA for the CDR3 is TGTGCCAGCAGCGACGGACCATACACCGGGGAGCTGTTTTTT. Its translation is CASSDGPYTGELFF.

The gene calls are TRBV5-1 and TRBJ1-1; D call uncertain. The CDR3 runs 15 residues. Trimming removed 3 bases from V and 1 base from J, with 13 bases in between. CDR1 SGHRS and CDR2 YFSETQ come from the germline V gene. CDR3: CASSSDRLRNTEAFF. CDR3 sequence (DNA): TGCGCCAGCAGCTCCGACCGACTTCGGAACACTGAAGCTTTCTTT.

This sequence joins TRBV6-5 and TRBJ2-7; 9 bases fit TRBD1. Germline V CDR1 and CDR2: MNHEY, SVGAGI. The length of the CDR3 is 15 residues. J gave up 2 bases and V 7 bases, and 9 bases lay outside the gene matches. The CDR3, as DNA: TGTGCCAGCACAAAAACCGGGACAGGGACCTACGAGCAGTACTTC. Protein sequence: CASTKTGTGTYEQYF.